These 22 T cell receptor beta chains were all obtained from the same sample, sequenced in a study of blood T cell repertoires in COVID-19. Measured with immunoSEQ multiplex PCR; TCRdb has only the in-frame clones, and not every one. Of some 300,000 clones listed, around nine tenths are singletons. Material: PBMCs or T cells enriched from blood (not recorded which). The receptors here all came from a woman aged 40 to 49 who had recovered from COVID-19.

The chain joins TRBV9 to TRBJ2-1, with 13 bases matching TRBD2. The CDR3 is 15 residues long. V shed 0 bases and J 9 bases; nucleotides not matched to a gene: 3. The germline V gene has CDR1 SGDLS and CDR2 YYNGEE. CDR3 nucleotides: TGTGCCAGCAGCGTAGGGACTAGCGGGAGAGGTGAGCAGTTCTTC. This codes for CASSVGTSGRGEQFF.

V usage is TRBV15 and J usage is TRBJ2-7, with D possibly TRBD2 on 6 matching bases. This CDR3 comprises 14 residues. Germline CDR1 reads LNHNV; CDR2 reads YYDKDF (reference sequence). V lost 1 base to trimming and J lost 2 bases, with 9 bases between them. Here the CDR3 reads CATSRGEVTYEQYF. The DNA for the CDR3 is TGTGCCACCAGCAGAGGGGAGGTCACCTACGAGCAGTACTTC.

This sequence joins TRBV7-3 and TRBJ2-3; 7 bases fit TRBD2. This CDR3 contains 15 residues. CDR1 is SGHTA, CDR2 FQGTGA, per germline. The V segment lost 0 bases and the J segment 6 bases; nucleotides outside the gene matches: 6. The CDR3 is CASSLTGTISDTQYF. The CDR3 DNA reads TGTGCCAGCAGCTTAACCGGGACTATCTCGGATACGCAGTATTTT.

The chain recombines TRBV4-2 with TRBJ2-1, with 9 bases aligning to TRBD2. The CDR3 contains 19 residues. J gave up 6 bases and V 4 bases, and 19 bases lay outside the gene matches. The germline CDR1 and CDR2 sequences are LGHNA and YNFKEQ. The CDR3 DNA sequence: TGTGCCAGCAGCCCGGAGGCCGAGGAGCGGGAGGTTACTGGCAATGAGCAGTTCTTC. Its translation is CASSPEAEEREVTGNEQFF.

V and J are TRBV6-5 and TRBJ1-4, with D hard to call. The V gene's germline CDR1 is MNHEY and CDR2 SVGAGI. The CDR3 has 16 amino acids. V lost 0 bases and J 1 base, leaving 9 bases between the germline ends. Here the CDR3 reads CASSYSNGVTNEKLFF. In DNA, the CDR3 is TGTGCCAGCAGTTACTCTAACGGGGTAACTAATGAAAAACTGTTTTTT.

The rearrangement uses TRBV24-1 and TRBJ2-3; 10 nucleotides match TRBD2. V lost 4 bases and J lost 4; bases outside the gene matches: 10. Germline V gives CDR1 KGHDR, CDR2 SFDVKD. The CDR3 has 17 amino acids. CDR3 bases: TGTGCCACCAGTGACCCGCCGCTAGCGGGGGTATCAGATACGCAGTATTTT. Translation: CATSDPPLAGVSDTQYF.

This chain uses TRBV11-3 with TRBJ2-7, with TRBD1 as a possible D gene (5 bases). Germline V CDR1 and CDR2: SGHNT, YENEEA. The V and J ends lost 2 bases and 3 bases respectively, with 17 bases between them. This CDR3 region has 16 residues. The CDR3 bases are TGTGCCAGCAGCTTAAAAATCGCAGGGCCATACTACGAGCAGTACTTC. It is translated as CASSLKIAGPYYEQYF.

This chain joins TRBV2 and TRBJ1-1, with TRBD1 identical over 7 bases. This CDR3 is 16 amino acids long. CDR1 is SNHLY and CDR2 is FYNNEI in the germline V gene. V trimming: 7 bases; J trimming: 2 bases; junction bases outside the gene matches: 13. The CDR3 DNA is TGTGCCAGCAACCTTGACAGGGCCCTTTCCAACACTGAAGCTTTCTTT. Protein sequence: CASNLDRALSNTEAFF.

This chain links TRBV27 with TRBJ2-1; 7 bases are shared with TRBD1. V was pared by 5 bases and J by 6 bases, with 10 bases of the junction left unmatched. The CDR3 is 15 amino acids. Germline loops: CDR1 MNHEY, CDR2 SMNVEV (reference sequence). Written as DNA, the CDR3 is TGTGCCAGCAGTCCAACAGGGGCCCCGGGCAATGAGCAGTTCTTC. This gives the protein CASSPTGAPGNEQFF.

The chain links TRBV30 to TRBJ2-3, with 8 bases matching TRBD2. CDR3 length: 13 residues. Trimming at V came to 0 bases and at J to 5 bases, leaving 1 base not matched to a gene. CDR1 GTSNPN and CDR2 SVGIG come from the germline V gene (reference sequence). The CDR3 DNA sequence: TGTGCCTGGAGTGTACGGGAGGGAGATACGCAGTATTTT. This sequence encodes CAWSVREGDTQYF.

This clone has just one count. The J gene is TRBJ2-7, the V gene TRBV5-6; D unresolved. The V end was cut by 0 bases, the J end by 6 bases, with 7 bases between. CDR3 length equals 12 residues. The germline CDR1 and CDR2 sequences are SGHDT and YYEEEE. DNA of the CDR3: TGTGCCAGCAGCTTGGTGGCACGCGAGCAGTACTTC. Its protein product is CASSLVAREQYF.

The chain has TRBV6-5 and TRBJ1-5; weak D call: TRBD1 (5 bases). CDR1 MNHEY and CDR2 SVGAGI come from the germline V gene. Trimming shortened V by 6 bases and J by 2 bases, and 11 bases separated the two germline ends. The CDR3 totals 14 residues. This CDR3 is CASRLGQGNQPQHF. The CDR3 DNA is TGTGCCAGCAGGCTGGGGCAGGGCAATCAGCCCCAGCATTTT.

This rearrangement joins TRBV5-1 to TRBJ1-6, with TRBD1 as a possible D gene (6 bases). Germline V gene lookup returns CDR1 SGHRS and CDR2 YFSETQ. Between the trimmed V and J ends, which lost 3 bases and 10 bases, there was a span of 20 bases. The CDR3 totals 16 residues. In nucleotides, the CDR3 is TGCGCCAGCAGCTCCCCAGGGGACCTAGAAGACTCACCCCTCCACTTT. Translation: CASSSPGDLEDSPLHF.

This clone was observed once. The chain employs TRBV6-5 and TRBJ1-2; 7 positions agree with TRBD1. CDR3 size: 14 residues. Trimming took 6 bases from V and 7 from J; bases not matched to a gene: 11. The germline V gene has CDR1 MNHEY and CDR2 SVGAGI. The CDR3 coding sequence is TGTGCCAGCAGGACGGGCGACAGGGATGCTGGCTACACCTTC. Translated, it gives CASRTGDRDAGYTF.

This rearrangement joins TRBV5-4 to TRBJ2-1; 10 bases agree with TRBD1. The CDR3 is made up of 16 amino acids. CDR1 is SGHNT, CDR2 YYREEE, per germline (reference sequence). The junction had 4 bases not matched to a gene; V was cut back by 1 base and J by 3 bases. The CDR3 loop reads CASSLPRTGGYNEQFF. DNA for the CDR3: TGTGCCAGCAGCTTGCCACGGACAGGGGGCTACAATGAGCAGTTCTTC.

The chain couples TRBV7-3 to TRBJ2-5; D gene unclear. Per the germline V gene, CDR1 is SGHTA and CDR2 is FQGTGA. The CDR3 runs 13 residues. V lost 0 bases and J 3 bases, leaving 5 bases between the germline ends. CDR3 sequence reads: CASSLTLEETQYF. The CDR3, as DNA: TGTGCCAGCAGCTTAACCCTCGAAGAGACCCAGTACTTC.

This chain uses TRBV19 with TRBJ2-1, with a weak D call TRBD2 (6 bases). V was shortened by 3 bases and J by 9 bases, with 6 bases between the two germline ends. Germline V gene sequence: CDR1 LNHDA, CDR2 SQIVND (reference sequence). The CDR3 is made up of 11 amino acids. DNA of the CDR3: TGTGCCAGTAGTATCGGGGGTGAGCAGTTCTTC. It encodes CASSIGGEQFF.

The chain employs TRBV2 and TRBJ2-5, with TRBD2 matching 9 bases. V trimming: 7 bases; J trimming: 2 bases; junction bases outside the gene matches: 14. Per the germline V gene, CDR1 is SNHLY and CDR2 is FYNNEI. This CDR3 spans 17 amino acids. The CDR3 nucleotides are TGTGCCAGCACAATACGGGCTAGCGGGATAGAGCAAGAGACCCAGTACTTC. Its protein is CASTIRASGIEQETQYF.

V usage is TRBV5-6 and J usage is TRBJ1-2; 10 bases align to TRBD1. CDR1 is SGHDT, CDR2 YYEEEE, per germline. The junction had 2 bases not matched to a gene; V was cut back by 0 bases and J by 3 bases. The CDR3 contains 15 residues. CDR3 bases: TGTGCCAGCAGCTTGGGAGGGACAGGGGACTATGGCTACACCTTC. Its translation: CASSLGGTGDYGYTF.

V and J are TRBV3-1 (or the pseudogene TRBV3-2) and TRBJ2-7; D is undetermined. This CDR3 has 16 residues. Germline V gives CDR1 LGHDT, CDR2 YNNKEL (reference sequence). Trimming shortened V by 2 bases and J by 1 base, and 15 bases separated the two germline ends. CDR3 region: CASSQPLTGSSYEQYF. The CDR3 nucleotides read TGTGCCAGCAGCCAACCGTTGACCGGGTCATCCTACGAGCAGTACTTC.

The sample holds one count of this clone. CDR3 nucleotides: TGTGCCAGCCTAGGCGGGCTTGAGCAGTTCTTC. The encoded protein is CASLGGLEQFF. V usage is TRBV12-3 or TRBV12-4 and J usage is TRBJ2-1, with D maybe TRBD2 (5 bases). This CDR3 is 11 amino acids long. V was shortened by 8 bases and J by 9 bases, with 11 bases between the two germline ends.

The J gene is TRBJ1-2, the V gene TRBV5-1, with a tentative D call TRBD1 (5 bases). CDR3 length equals 14 residues. V was trimmed by 3 bases and J by 4 bases, leaving 13 bases between them. CDR1 and CDR2 (germline): SGHRS, YFSETQ. CDR3 in amino acids: CASSSATATYGYTF. CDR3 nucleotide sequence: TGCGCCAGCAGCTCCGCGACAGCAACCTATGGCTACACCTTC.